One sample yielded the 32 T cell receptor beta chains listed below, sequenced in a study of T-cell reconstitution after alpha-beta-depleted transplantation in children. A TCRbeta library incorporating unique molecular identifiers was prepared. From the PCR reads, TCRdb called clonotypes with MiXCR, one entry per CDR3 protein. There are roughly 790,000 distinct CDR3 sequences in the sample; 16% occur only once, and 5% lies in the top ten. The material sequenced was PBMCs, mostly from graft donor cells, taken 360 days after TCRalphabeta/CD19-depleted stem cell transplant. Receptors originate from a male patient under 18 who had a stem cell transplant for acute lymphoblastic leukemia, so the T cells may come from the graft donor.

This clonotype appeared a few times. This chain joins TRBV7-3 and TRBJ1-2; TRBD1 might be the D (6 bases). In germline, CDR1 is SGHTA, CDR2 FQGTGA. Trimming took 5 bases from V and 6 from J, leaving 16 bases between them. This CDR3 has 14 residues. The CDR3 DNA reads TGTGCCAGCAGCCCCACAAGGGGGGCGAATGGCTACACCTTC. Encoded protein: CASSPTRGANGYTF.

The chain's CDR3 is CASSASAPYEQYF. In DNA form, the CDR3 reads TGTGCCAGCAGCGCCTCAGCACCCTACGAGCAGTACTTC. The rearrangement joins TRBV7-8 to TRBJ2-7; D remains unclear. The V and J ends lost 5 bases and 2 bases respectively, with 10 bases between them. This CDR3 has 13 amino acids. The germline V gene has CDR1 SGHVS and CDR2 FQNEAQ.

This clonotype was seen a handful of times. This rearrangement joins TRBV20-1 to TRBJ1-1; a weak D match, TRBD1 (6 bases). The CDR3 is 17 amino acids. Germline V gene data show CDR1 as DFQATT and CDR2 as SNEGSKA (reference sequence). V dropped 0 bases and J dropped 4 bases, with 21 bases sitting between them. The CDR3 DNA follows: TGCAGTGCTAGAGATATCGGTGGGGGCGTTGGTGGCACTGAAGCTTTCTTT. Protein: CSARDIGGGVGGTEAFF.

This clonotype was detected only a few times. The gene calls are TRBV3-1 and TRBJ1-3; D not resolved. Trimming cost V 3 bases and J 0 bases, with 9 bases left between them. Per the germline V gene, CDR1 is LGHDT and CDR2 is YNNKEL (reference sequence). The CDR3 contains 15 residues. CDR3 sequence (DNA): TGTGCCAGCAGCCAGCGACCGGTCTCTGGAAACACCATATATTTT. Its protein product is CASSQRPVSGNTIYF.

At least ten counts were recorded for this clonotype. J is TRBJ1-1 and V is TRBV5-1, with TRBD1 as a possible D gene (6 bases). With 3 bases removed from V and 5 bases from J, the gap between germline ends came to 14 bases. The CDR3 spans 14 residues. Germline CDR1 reads SGHRS; CDR2 reads YFSETQ. The CDR3 is CASSSDLRGTEAFF. The CDR3 bases are TGCGCCAGCAGCTCGGATCTCAGGGGAACTGAAGCTTTCTTT.

The V gene is TRBV5-1, the J gene TRBJ2-2, with D unclear. V was trimmed by 0 bases and J by 8 bases, leaving 17 bases between them. Germline V gives CDR1 SGHRS, CDR2 YFSETQ. This CDR3 region has 16 residues. The CDR3 is CASSLVTGTKSGELFF. CDR3 DNA sequence: TGCGCCAGCAGCTTGGTGACTGGAACAAAATCTGGGGAGCTGTTTTTT. Using reference TRBV5-1 and TRBJ2-2 for the parts outside the CDR3, the full variable domain is KAGVTQTPRYLIKTRGQQVTLSCSPISGHRSVSWYQQTPGQGLQFLFEYFSETQRNKGNFPGRFSGRQFSNSRSEMNVSTLELGDSALYLCASSLVTGTKSGELFFGEGSRLTVL.

The V call is TRBV3-1, the J call TRBJ2-7; D may be TRBD1 (6 bases). The CDR3 runs to 15 residues. Trimming cost V 0 bases and J 3 bases, with 12 bases left between them. In germline, CDR1 is LGHDT, CDR2 YNNKEL (reference sequence). The CDR3 loop reads CASSQDVGGFYEQYF. CDR3 bases: TGTGCCAGCAGCCAAGACGTAGGGGGTTTCTACGAGCAGTACTTC.

This clonotype was observed a few times. V gene TRBV21-1 combines with J gene TRBJ2-7; the D call TRBD1 from the table was never checked on the DNA. TRBV21-1 constitutes a pseudogene. This CDR3 spans 16 amino acids. As DNA, the CDR3 is TGTGCCAGCAGCTCAAACATTGTCGCCTGTTCCCACGAGCAGTACTTC. It encodes CASSSNIVACSHEQYF.

This clonotype turned up a few times. This chain's CDR3 is CASRIDRVSGELFF. CDR3 DNA: TGTGCCAGCAGGATCGACAGGGTATCCGGGGAGCTGTTTTTT. The chain couples TRBV11-2 to TRBJ2-2, with 7 positions matching TRBD1. The CDR3 extends over 14 amino acids. The V gene's germline CDR1 is SGHAT and CDR2 FQNNGV. With V trimmed by 6 bases and J by 6 bases, 7 bases remained unmatched. Looking up the rest from reference TRBV11-2 and TRBJ2-2 gives the full variable domain: EAGVAQSPRYKIIEKRQSVAFWCNPISGHATLYWYQQILGQGPKLLIQFQNNGVVDDSQLPKDRFSAERLKGVDSTLKIQPAKLEDSAVYLCASRIDRVSGELFFGEGSRLTVL.

V gene TRBV4-1 combines with J gene TRBJ2-7, with D hard to call. Germline CDR1 is MGHRA and CDR2 is YSYEKL. This CDR3 is 16 amino acids long. Between the trimmed V and J ends, which lost 0 bases and 2 bases, there was a span of 14 bases. This chain's CDR3 is CASSQEVRIPPYEQYF. In DNA, the CDR3 is TGCGCCAGCAGCCAAGAAGTTCGAATCCCACCCTACGAGCAGTACTTC.

This chain connects TRBV19 to TRBJ1-5; TRBD1 is a possible D gene (5 bases). The CDR3 extends over 15 amino acids. Trimming removed 1 base at V and 3 bases at J, with 10 bases between. Germline values: CDR1 LNHDA, CDR2 SQIVND (reference sequence). The DNA of the CDR3 is TGTGCCAGTAGTATAGTCAGGGAAGACAATCAGCCCCAGCATTTT. Translated: CASSIVREDNQPQHF.

This clonotype was recorded a few times. The rearrangement uses TRBV7-8 and TRBJ1-5, with D uncertain. Germline V CDR1 and CDR2: SGHVS, FQNEAQ. V was pared by 5 bases and J by 7 bases, with 18 bases between. The CDR3 totals 15 residues. This chain's CDR3 is CASSPEVSVGQPQHF. The CDR3, as DNA: TGTGCCAGCAGCCCTGAGGTGTCCGTGGGACAGCCCCAGCATTTT.

This clonotype came up many times. This rearrangement joins TRBV29-1 to TRBJ2-7; a possible D gene is TRBD1 (6 bases). Germline CDR1 is SQVTM and CDR2 is ANQGSEA. There are 10 residues in the CDR3. Trimming cost V 6 bases and J 5 bases, with 8 bases left between them. The CDR3 bases are TGCAGCGTGGGACACGACGAGCAGTACTTC. Its protein product is CSVGHDEQYF.

J is TRBJ2-7 and V is TRBV9; perhaps TRBD2 as D (6 bases). Germline assignment: CDR1 SGDLS and CDR2 YYNGEE. The CDR3 is 13 amino acids. The V end lost 7 bases, the J end lost 4 bases, and 15 bases lay between the germline ends. CDR3 in amino acids: CASYQLAGYEQYF. The CDR3 DNA follows: TGTGCCAGCTACCAACTAGCAGGGTACGAGCAGTACTTC.

This clonotype has ten or more counts. The chain joins TRBV4-2 to TRBJ2-2, with D unclear. The CDR3 spans 15 residues. Per germline, CDR1 LGHNA and CDR2 YNFKEQ. Trimming took off 3 bases at V and 6 bases at J, with 14 bases between the two ends. The CDR3 DNA reads as TGTGCCAGCAGCCACCCTCTAGGGTACCCCGGGGAGCTGTTTTTT. It translates to CASSHPLGYPGELFF.

This clonotype has a count of ten or more. The CDR3 here is CASSLVSSAYNEQFF. The CDR3 nucleotides read TGCGCCAGCAGCTTGGTTTCTAGCGCCTACAATGAGCAGTTCTTC. V and J are TRBV5-1 and TRBJ2-1, with D possibly TRBD2 on 6 matching bases. V was shortened by 0 bases and J by 2 bases, with 9 bases between the two germline ends. The CDR3 runs 15 residues. Germline V gene lookup returns CDR1 SGHRS and CDR2 YFSETQ.

There are a few counts of this clonotype. The chain carries TRBV5-1 and TRBJ2-1; 15 bases fit TRBD2. Germline assignment: CDR1 SGHRS and CDR2 YFSETQ. This CDR3 has 18 residues. After removal of 4 bases from V and 3 bases from J, the junction contained 8 bases not matched to a gene. CDR3 nucleotide sequence: TGCGCCAGCAGCCTGGGGACTAGCGGGAGGTTATTCTACAATGAGCAGTTCTTC. The encoded protein is CASSLGTSGRLFYNEQFF. Complete variable domain (other parts from reference TRBV5-1 and TRBJ2-1): KAGVTQTPRYLIKTRGQQVTLSCSPISGHRSVSWYQQTPGQGLQFLFEYFSETQRNKGNFPGRFSGRQFSNSRSEMNVSTLELGDSALYLCASSLGTSGRLFYNEQFFGPGTRLTVL.

In this sample, this clonotype turned up many times. The V and J genes are TRBV7-2 and TRBJ2-2; 10 bases map to TRBD2. This CDR3 has 16 residues. The V segment lost 6 bases and the J segment 2 bases; nucleotides outside the gene matches: 6. Germline V gene lookup returns CDR1 SGHTA and CDR2 FQGNSA. CDR3 region: CASSQLAGINTGELFF. In nucleotides, the CDR3 is TGTGCCAGCAGTCAACTAGCGGGGATTAACACCGGGGAGCTGTTTTTT.

In its sample, this clonotype was seen a few times. The chain employs TRBV24-1 and TRBJ2-1; tentative D call: TRBD2 (5 bases). V lost 4 bases and J lost 8, with 17 bases in between. The CDR3 covers 15 residues. Germline lookup yields CDR1 KGHDR and CDR2 SFDVKD. CDR3 nucleotides: TGTGCCACCAGTGACCCGGGGATGGCTTTCGATGAGCAGTTCTTC. It specifies CATSDPGMAFDEQFF.

The rearrangement links TRBV29-1 to TRBJ1-4, with no clear D. CDR1 and CDR2 (germline): SQVTM, ANQGSEA. The ends were cut back, 3 bases at V and 0 bases at J, with 8 bases in the middle. The CDR3 runs to 14 residues. CDR3 in DNA: TGCAGCGTTGACGGCAGAGCAACTAATGAAAAACTGTTTTTT. This encodes CSVDGRATNEKLFF.

This clonotype has more than one count but fewer than ten. J is TRBJ2-1 and V is TRBV20-1; 9 bases match TRBD1. V was clipped by 1 base and J by 9 bases; unmatched bases: 7. The CDR3 length is 14 residues. Germline CDR1 reads DFQATT; CDR2 reads SNEGSKA (reference sequence). The CDR3, as DNA: TGCAGTGCTAGAGCCGCCGGGACAGGGCTTGAGCAGTTCTTC. This gives the protein CSARAAGTGLEQFF.

The gene calls are TRBV5-1 and TRBJ2-1; 13 bases match TRBD2. The V gene end was trimmed by 4 bases and the J gene end by 8 bases; junction bases not matched to a gene: 3. The CDR3 has 14 amino acids. Germline loops: CDR1 SGHRS, CDR2 YFSETQ. The CDR3: CASSGTSGIHEQFF. CDR3 DNA sequence: TGCGCCAGCAGCGGGACTAGCGGGATCCATGAGCAGTTCTTC.

The chain links TRBV4-1 to TRBJ1-2; unclear D gene. The germline CDR1 and CDR2 sequences are MGHRA and YSYEKL. Trimming removed 2 bases from V and 14 bases from J, with 18 bases in between. The CDR3 sequence is 13 residues long. For the CDR3, the DNA is TGCGCCAGCAGCCAACTTGGTAACAGCGTACGGACCTTC. It yields the protein CASSQLGNSVRTF.

This clonotype has only a few counts. The chain is built from TRBV15 and TRBJ2-2; 7 bases are shared with TRBD1. With 3 bases clipped from V and 0 bases from J, the junction kept 1 base outside the gene matches. CDR3 length: 15 amino acids. CDR1 and CDR2 (germline): LNHNV, YYDKDF (reference sequence). CDR3 sequence: CATSRTGPNTGELFF. CDR3 in DNA: TGTGCCACCAGCAGGACAGGGCCGAACACCGGGGAGCTGTTTTTT.

The CDR3 loop is CASSSRQGPYGYTF. DNA of the CDR3: TGTGCCAGCAGTTCCCGACAGGGACCTTATGGCTACACCTTC. The V and J genes are TRBV12-3 or TRBV12-4 and TRBJ1-2, with 7 bases that match TRBD1. The CDR3 loop spans 14 amino acids. The V segment lost 4 bases and the J segment 5 bases; nucleotides outside the gene matches: 7.

V gene TRBV20-1 combines with J gene TRBJ2-4; the D gene is possibly TRBD1 (7 bases). Germline loops: CDR1 DFQATT, CDR2 SNEGSKA (reference sequence). The germline V and J ends were trimmed by 2 bases and 1 base, with 15 bases remaining between them. This CDR3 region has 16 residues. The CDR3 sequence: CSARPLQGRAKNIQYF. Written as DNA, the CDR3 is TGCAGTGCTAGACCCCTACAGGGGAGGGCCAAAAACATTCAGTACTTC.

The rearrangement links TRBV6-1 to TRBJ2-7; TRBD2 matches 12 bases. The CDR3 length is 16 residues. Germline CDR1 MNHNS, CDR2 SASEGT. V was pared by 5 bases and J by 1 base, with 6 bases of the junction left unmatched. The CDR3 spells CASSPALAGGSYEQYF. The CDR3 DNA follows: TGTGCCAGCAGTCCTGCACTAGCGGGAGGATCCTACGAGCAGTACTTC.

The chain has TRBV5-8 and TRBJ2-1; a weak D match, TRBD2 (5 bases). V lost 2 bases, J lost 0 bases, and 9 bases lay in between. Germline CDR1 is SGHTS and CDR2 is YDEGEE. The CDR3 runs 15 residues. The CDR3: CASSLEGHSYNEQFF. Here the CDR3 DNA reads TGTGCCAGCAGCTTAGAGGGTCACTCCTACAATGAGCAGTTCTTC.

This sequence joins TRBV9 and TRBJ1-6; D is uncertain. CDR1 is SGDLS, CDR2 YYNGEE, per germline. This CDR3 has 15 residues. The V end was cut by 7 bases, the J end by 7 bases, with 18 bases between. The CDR3 coding sequence is TGTGCCAGCTCCCCCGGCGGCAGCATAAATTCACCCCTCCACTTT. Its translation is CASSPGGSINSPLHF. Full variable domain (remainder filled in from reference TRBV9 and TRBJ1-6): DSGVTQTPKHLITATGQRVTLRCSPRSGDLSVYWYQQSLDQGLQFLIQYYNGEERAKGNILERFSAQQFPDLHSELNLSSLELGDSALYFCASSPGGSINSPLHFGNGTRLTVT.

This clonotype was detected a few times. V gene TRBV20-1 combines with J gene TRBJ1-1; 9 bases agree with TRBD1. The trim removed 5 bases at V and 7 bases at J, leaving 8 bases unmatched. The length of the CDR3 is 13 residues. Germline lookup yields CDR1 DFQATT and CDR2 SNEGSKA (reference sequence). The CDR3 sequence: CSAPLDRGSEAFF. The CDR3 DNA reads TGCAGTGCTCCCCTGGACAGGGGAAGTGAAGCTTTCTTT.

This clonotype was found a few times. This chain joins TRBV11-3 and TRBJ2-1; TRBD2 matches at 10 bases. This CDR3 has 19 amino acids. Germline V lookup: CDR1 SGHNT, CDR2 YENEEA. Germline trimming cut 1 base from V and 5 bases from J; bases unmatched to any gene: 14. CDR3 nucleotide sequence: TGTGCCAGCAGCTTAGTCCCGGGTGGGCTAGCGGGAGTAGACAATGAGCAGTTCTTC. Its protein product is CASSLVPGGLAGVDNEQFF.

The chain employs TRBV18 and TRBJ2-1; the D gene is possibly TRBD2 (5 bases). V was clipped by 8 bases and J by 4 bases, with 18 bases between them. CDR3 length: 15 residues. The germline V gene has CDR1 KGHSH and CDR2 LQKENI. The CDR3 bases are TGTGCCAGCCTCCTCGGGATCGGCCTTTACAATGAGCAGTTCTTC. It specifies CASLLGIGLYNEQFF. Drawing the rest from reference TRBV18 and TRBJ2-1, the complete variable domain is NAGVMQNPRHLVRRRGQEARLRCSPMKGHSHVYWYRQLPEEGLKFMVYLQKENIIDESGMPKERFSAEFPKEGPSILRIQQVVRGDSAAYFCASLLGIGLYNEQFFGPGTRLTVL.